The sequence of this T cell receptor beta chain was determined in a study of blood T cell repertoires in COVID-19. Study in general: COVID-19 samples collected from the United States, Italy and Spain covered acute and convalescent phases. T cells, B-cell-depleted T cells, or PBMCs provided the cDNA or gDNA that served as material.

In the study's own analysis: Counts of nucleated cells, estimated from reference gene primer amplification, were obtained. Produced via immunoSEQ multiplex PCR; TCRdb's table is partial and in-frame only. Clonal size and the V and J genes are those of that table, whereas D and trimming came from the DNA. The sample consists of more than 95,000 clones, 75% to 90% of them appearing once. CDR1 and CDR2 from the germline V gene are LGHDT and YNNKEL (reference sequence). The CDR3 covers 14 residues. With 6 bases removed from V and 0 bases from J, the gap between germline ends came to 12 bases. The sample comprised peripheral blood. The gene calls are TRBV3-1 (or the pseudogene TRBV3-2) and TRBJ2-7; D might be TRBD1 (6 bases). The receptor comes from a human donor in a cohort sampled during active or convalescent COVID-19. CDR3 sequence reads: CASSFDRFSYEQYF. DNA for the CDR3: TGTGCCAGCAGTTTCGACAGGTTCTCCTACGAGCAGTACTTC.